The source of this T cell receptor (beta chain) is a study of CD8+CD57+ T cells in acquired aplastic anemia (dated by TCRdb to the late 2010s). For context, the study as a whole: Extracted DNA from sorted CD4+ and CD8+ cells averaged around 3.2 ug, ranging from roughly 0.2 to 30 ug. A CD8+CD57+ expansion meant a frequency higher than the mean frequency seen in healthy subjects.

With regard to this clonotype: The target of this receptor is not known. A read error may account for a junction end that differs from germline.

Overall results and qualifications from the work: Roughly 30 CD8+ CDR3 sequences were shared between patients and controls but appeared highly expressed in patients and within their immunodominant clones. Patients and healthy controls showed no significant difference in CD8+ Simpson's diversity (P=0.060).

The patients picked for sequencing were ones in whom flow cytometry had shown an expansion of CD8+CD57+ cells. Every patient had severe acquired aplastic anemia, diagnosed using the International Study of Aplastic Anemia and Agranulocytosis and Camitta criteria. At the time blood was sampled, none of the patients had received any therapy. TCR repertoires of sorted CD4+ and CD8+ blood T cells from severe aplastic anemia patients and healthy subjects were deep-sequenced in the study. Patients were enrolled in the USA under clinicaltrials.gov protocols 00001620, 01623167, 00001397, 00071045, 00081523 and 00961064. Ficoll-Paque density gradient centrifugation was used to isolate peripheral blood mononuclear cells. CD4+ and CD8+ T cells were sorted by FACS or magnetic beads before DNA extraction. Profiling of TCR beta VDJ combinations and CDR3 sequences used genomic DNA as the template. An Illumina HiSeq 2000 was used for TCR repertoire sequencing. Turning to the authors' computational methods: Repertoires were assessed using TRBV/TRBJ rearrangement plots, CDR3 size and DJ length profiles, and Simpson's diversity index. The immunodominant clone was defined as the most abundant DNA sequence in deep sequencing data. CDR3 amino acid sequences were checked for sharing between subjects and were compared against published repertoires and the VDJdb database. TCRdb took the public reads, trimmed them with fastp at Q25, ran MiXCR for clone calling and kept in-frame beta chains. Rows are combined by CDR3 protein, so each entry shows the most common genes and DNA. These V and J calls derive from TCRdb rather than the authors' analysis. This sample comprises roughly 250,000 distinct CDR3 sequences, approximately 86% of them detected only once. The ten largest clones capture roughly 42% of the sample.

The source is a human donor with aplastic anemia. Material for sequencing was sorted CD4+, CD8+, or CD8+CD57+ T cells (not recorded which) from PBMCs.

In nucleotide form, the sequence is TGTGCCAGTAGTATAGCTAGCGGAGCCGACTATGACTACTCCTTC. Translated, this is CASSIASGADYDYSF. The sequence links TRBV19 to TRBJ1-2, with the D gene call left open. CDR3 length: 15 amino acids, cysteine to phenylalanine. Only the CDR3 DNA is retained, 45 bases long and in frame from the first base. The germline V gene (reference sequence) specifies LNHDA as CDR1 and SQIVND as CDR2. The full variable domain, with segments outside the CDR3 supplied by the reference TRBV19 and TRBJ1-2 proteins, appears as DGGITQSPKYLFRKEGQNVTLSCEQNLNHDAMYWYRQDPGQGLRLIYYSQIVNDFQKGDIAEGYSVSREKKESFPLTVTSAQKNPTAFYLCASSIASGADYDYSFGSGTRLTVV.